The clone carrying this T cell receptor beta chain has only a few counts. V was pared by 5 bases and J by 5 bases, with 22 bases between. The CDR3 loop spans 16 amino acids. Germline CDR1 is MDHEN and CDR2 is SYDVKM. TCRdb reprocessed the 5' RACE reads via MiXCR and lists one record per CDR3 protein. The sample includes some 32,000 distinct CDR3 sequences, roughly 25% of them seen just once. This sequence joins TRBV28 and TRBJ2-7, with a tentative D call TRBD1 (5 bases). Sequenced sample: memory CD4+ T cells sorted from blood. Subset given: memory CD4+ T cells, CD4+CD45RO+CD25-. This sequence originates from a female donor with breast cancer. CDR3 coding DNA: TGTGCCAGCAGTACCCTACACCCACGCCAGGGTGACGAGCAGTACTTC. It is translated as CASSTLHPRQGDEQYF.